The TCR beta chain under discussion was sequenced for a study of shared clonotypes between healthy human individuals. For the study at large: Per-donor plates numbered three CD4 naive, three CD4 memory, two CD8 naive and one CD8 memory. Study-wide results and caveats: Naive subsets typically showed greater estimated richness than memory subsets. Only blood was sampled; tissue repertoires likely differ.

The CDR3 has 16 amino acids. Trimming pared 3 bases from V and 3 bases from J, leaving 17 bases between. Germline CDR1 reads MDHEN; CDR2 reads SYDVKM. Profiling relied on immunoSEQ multiplex PCR, and the TCRdb table lists in-frame clones only, not all of them. The sample holds millions of clones; about 92% are singletons and the top ten take 0.35% to 0.45%. This clone was found once. The antigen is undetermined. The sequenced sample consisted of naive CD4+ T cells from PBMCs. Regarding subset: CD45RA+ positively selected. The J gene is TRBJ1-2, the V gene TRBV28; unclear D gene. The clonotype was recovered from a man between 18 and 35 years old in good health. Some clones in this sample may be carry-over from other donors' samples. The DNA for the CDR3 is TGTGCCAGCAGTTTCCGGTTACTAAGTGGGGACTATGGCTACACCTTC. This codes for CASSFRLLSGDYGYTF.